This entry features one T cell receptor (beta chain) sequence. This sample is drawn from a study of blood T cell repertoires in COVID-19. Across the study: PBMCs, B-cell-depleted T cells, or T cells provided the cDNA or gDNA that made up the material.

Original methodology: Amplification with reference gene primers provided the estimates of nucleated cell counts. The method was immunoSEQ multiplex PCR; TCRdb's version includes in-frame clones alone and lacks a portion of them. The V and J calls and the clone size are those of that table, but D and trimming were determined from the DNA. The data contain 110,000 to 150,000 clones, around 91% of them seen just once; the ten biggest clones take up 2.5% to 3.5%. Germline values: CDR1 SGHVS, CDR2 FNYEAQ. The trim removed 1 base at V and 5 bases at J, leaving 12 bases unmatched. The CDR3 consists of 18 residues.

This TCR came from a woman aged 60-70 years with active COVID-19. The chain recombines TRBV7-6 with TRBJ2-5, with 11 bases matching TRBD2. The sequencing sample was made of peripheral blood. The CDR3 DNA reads TGTGCCAGCAGCTTAGTGCGAACTAGCGGGAGATCATCGGAGACCCAGTACTTC. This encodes CASSLVRTSGRSSETQYF.